This T cell receptor (beta chain) stems from a study of blood T cell repertoires in COVID-19. The V and J ends lost 1 base and 0 bases respectively, with 7 bases between them. This CDR3 is 14 amino acids long. CDR1 and CDR2 from the germline V gene are GTSNPN and SVGIG (reference sequence). The method was immunoSEQ multiplex PCR; TCRdb's version includes in-frame clones alone and lacks a portion of them. The data show approximately 400,000 clones, about nine tenths seen once. Source material: peripheral blood. This sequence joins TRBV30 and TRBJ1-3; no firm D call. The source is a woman between 45 and 60 years old with COVID-19, enrolled during active disease. CDR3 nucleotides: TGTGCCTGGAGTGCTGAGGACTCTGGAAACACCATATATTTT. This codes for CAWSAEDSGNTIYF.